Listed below are T cell receptor beta chains from one sample, sequenced in a study of blood T cell repertoires in COVID-19. The repertoire was sequenced with immunoSEQ multiplex PCR; TCRdb's copy has only in-frame clones and lacks some. In the table there are around 300,000 clones, 85% to 90% of which are singletons. The specimen sequenced was peripheral blood. Receptor source: a human donor in a cohort sampled during active COVID-19. Both conserved end residues are part of each CDR3. The order of the fields is D gene, J gene, V gene, clone size, CDR3 DNA, CDR3 protein. D genes are given only for firm matches. Some rows have no size entry. The others give once, few or many, or a class for an expanded clone.

D gene: NA
J gene: TRBJ2-2
V gene: TRBV7-7
clone size: once
CDR3 DNA: TGTGCCAGCAGCCCACTCGTCGGGGAGCTGTTTTTT
CDR3 protein: CASSPLVGELFF

D gene: NA
J gene: TRBJ2-7
V gene: TRBV10-3
clone size: NA
CDR3 DNA: TGTGCCATCAGTGACCAAACAAACTACGAGCAGTACTTC
CDR3 protein: CAISDQTNYEQYF

D gene: TRBD2
J gene: TRBJ2-5
V gene: TRBV5-1
clone size: NA
CDR3 DNA: TGCGCCAGCAGCCCACCTAGGTTTAGCGGGAGTGGACAAGAGACCCAGTACTTC
CDR3 protein: CASSPPRFSGSGQETQYF

D gene: TRBD2
J gene: TRBJ2-1
V gene: TRBV24-1
clone size: NA
CDR3 DNA: TGTGCCACCAGTGGCTCGACTAGCGGGAGGGCCGGTTTTGAGCAGTTCTTC
CDR3 protein: CATSGSTSGRAGFEQFF

D gene: NA
J gene: TRBJ2-5
V gene: TRBV11-2
clone size: NA
CDR3 DNA: TGTGCCAGCAGCTTAACGGGTAGTAAAGAGACCCAGTACTTC
CDR3 protein: CASSLTGSKETQYF

D gene: NA
J gene: TRBJ2-1
V gene: TRBV18
clone size: NA
CDR3 DNA: TGTGCCAGCTCACCACCCACTAGGTTCCATGAGCAGTTCTTC
CDR3 protein: CASSPPTRFHEQFF

D gene: NA
J gene: TRBJ1-5
V gene: TRBV6-1
clone size: NA
CDR3 DNA: TGTGCCAGCAGTGACAGGGGCAATCAGCCCCAGCATTTT
CDR3 protein: CASSDRGNQPQHF

D gene: TRBD2
J gene: TRBJ2-1
V gene: TRBV5-1
clone size: NA
CDR3 DNA: TGCGCCAGCAGCTTGGAGGTTAGCGGGAGATATGAGCAGTTCTTC
CDR3 protein: CASSLEVSGRYEQFF

D gene: NA
J gene: TRBJ1-5
V gene: TRBV7-6
clone size: NA
CDR3 DNA: TGTGCCAGCAGCTGGGACTTCAATCAGCCCCAGCATTTT
CDR3 protein: CASSWDFNQPQHF

D gene: TRBD1
J gene: TRBJ1-5
V gene: TRBV5-1
clone size: NA
CDR3 DNA: TGCGCCACCGGGGACAGGCTTGACAATCAGCCCCAGCATTTT
CDR3 protein: CATGDRLDNQPQHF

D gene: NA
J gene: TRBJ1-2
V gene: TRBV7-2
clone size: once
CDR3 DNA: TGTGCCAGCAGCCCCACCACAGGGATTACTAACTATGGCTACACCTTC
CDR3 protein: CASSPTTGITNYGYTF

D gene: TRBD2
J gene: TRBJ2-7
V gene: TRBV18
clone size: NA
CDR3 DNA: TGTGCCAGCTCACCTTACCATGCGGGAGTATCCAACGAGCAGTACTTC
CDR3 protein: CASSPYHAGVSNEQYF

D gene: TRBD2
J gene: TRBJ2-5
V gene: TRBV10-3
clone size: NA
CDR3 DNA: TGTGCCATCAGTGGGGGAATATCGGCTAGCGGGATTCAAGAGACCCAGTACTTC
CDR3 protein: CAISGGISASGIQETQYF

D gene: TRBD2
J gene: TRBJ2-7
V gene: TRBV6-5
clone size: NA
CDR3 DNA: TGTGCCAGCAGTTACTCTCCTAGCGGGAGCTCCTACGAGCAGTACTTC
CDR3 protein: CASSYSPSGSSYEQYF

D gene: NA
J gene: TRBJ1-3
V gene: TRBV29-1
clone size: NA
CDR3 DNA: TGCAGCGTTGCGGAGGGGCAAGGAAACACCATATATTTT
CDR3 protein: CSVAEGQGNTIYF

D gene: TRBD1
J gene: TRBJ1-1
V gene: TRBV18
clone size: NA
CDR3 DNA: TGTGCCAGCTCACCTAGGACAGGGAGGACTGAAGCTTTCTTT
CDR3 protein: CASSPRTGRTEAFF

D gene: NA
J gene: TRBJ1-6
V gene: TRBV3-1/TRBV3-2
clone size: few
CDR3 DNA: TGTGCCAGCAGCCAAGATCGGTACCCCATAAGAGATTCACCCCTCCACTTT
CDR3 protein: CASSQDRYPIRDSPLHF

D gene: TRBD2
J gene: TRBJ2-7
V gene: TRBV3-1/TRBV3-2
clone size: NA
CDR3 DNA: TGTGCCAGCAGCCGTTCCGGGACTAGCGCCACTAGAACGTCCTACGAGCAGTACTTC
CDR3 protein: CASSRSGTSATRTSYEQYF

D gene: NA
J gene: TRBJ2-2
V gene: TRBV28
clone size: NA
CDR3 DNA: TGTGCCAGCAGTCCTTCCGGGACACCGAACACCGGGGAGCTGTTTTTT
CDR3 protein: CASSPSGTPNTGELFF

D gene: TRBD1
J gene: TRBJ1-1
V gene: TRBV7-2
clone size: NA
CDR3 DNA: TGTGCCAGCAGTTCACAGGGGAGCTCCACTGAAGCTTTCTTT
CDR3 protein: CASSSQGSSTEAFF